This T cell receptor beta chain appears in the sequencing data of a study of blood T cell repertoires in COVID-19. Study as a whole: COVID-19 samples, acute and convalescent, were from the United States, Italy and Spain. PBMCs, B-cell-depleted T cells, or T cells were the source of the cDNA or gDNA that made up the material.

Patients of the Seattle cohort, enrolled during active infection, were followed longitudinally. The CDR3 contains 13 residues. Trimming stripped 5 bases from V and 9 bases from J, with 14 bases between. CDR1 is MNHEY, CDR2 SVGEGT, per germline. Study processing details: The authors estimated nucleated cell counts from reference gene primer amplification. Profiled with immunoSEQ multiplex PCR; TCRdb holds only in-frame clones, not every one. V and J calls and clone size follow that table, whereas D and trimming were derived from the DNA. The repertoire holds 150,000 or so clones, 83% seen once, with 12% in the top ten.

The source material was peripheral blood. The chain carries TRBV6-2 or TRBV6-3 and TRBJ2-1; D unresolved. The clonotype originates from a woman aged 60-70 years with COVID-19, enrolled during active disease. The CDR3 spells CASSPLSVGEQFF. DNA of the CDR3: TGTGCCAGCAGTCCGTTATCGGTTGGTGAGCAGTTCTTC.